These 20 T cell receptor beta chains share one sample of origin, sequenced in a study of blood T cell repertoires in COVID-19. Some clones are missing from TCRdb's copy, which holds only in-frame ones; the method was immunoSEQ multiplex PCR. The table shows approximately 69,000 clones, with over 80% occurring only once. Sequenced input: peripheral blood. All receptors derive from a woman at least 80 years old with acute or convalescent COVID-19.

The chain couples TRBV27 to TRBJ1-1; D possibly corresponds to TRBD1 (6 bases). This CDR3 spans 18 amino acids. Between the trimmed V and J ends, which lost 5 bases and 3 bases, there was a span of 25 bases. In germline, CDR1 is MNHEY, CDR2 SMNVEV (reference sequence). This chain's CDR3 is CASSLGFRGIQRDTEAFF. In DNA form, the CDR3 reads TGTGCCAGCAGTCTCGGATTCAGGGGAATCCAACGGGACACTGAAGCTTTCTTT.

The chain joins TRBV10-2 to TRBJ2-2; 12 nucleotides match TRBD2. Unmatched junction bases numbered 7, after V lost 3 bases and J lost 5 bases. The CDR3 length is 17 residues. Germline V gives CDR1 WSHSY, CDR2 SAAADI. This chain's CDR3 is CASSDQGLAGMTGELFF. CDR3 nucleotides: TGCGCCAGCAGTGATCAAGGACTAGCGGGGATGACCGGGGAGCTGTTTTTT.

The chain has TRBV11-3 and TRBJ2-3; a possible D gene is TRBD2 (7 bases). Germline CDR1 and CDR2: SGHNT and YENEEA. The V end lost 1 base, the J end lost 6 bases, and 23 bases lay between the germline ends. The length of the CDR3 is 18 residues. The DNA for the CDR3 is TGTGCCAGCAGCTTAGGTTCGGGGGGCCCCAGGTTATTGGATACGCAGTATTTT. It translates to CASSLGSGGPRLLDTQYF.

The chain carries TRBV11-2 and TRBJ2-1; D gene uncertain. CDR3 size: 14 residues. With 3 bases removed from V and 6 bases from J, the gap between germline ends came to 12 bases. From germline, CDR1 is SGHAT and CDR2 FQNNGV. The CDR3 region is CASSFAVTFNEQFF. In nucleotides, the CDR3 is TGTGCCAGCAGCTTTGCGGTAACTTTCAATGAGCAGTTCTTC.

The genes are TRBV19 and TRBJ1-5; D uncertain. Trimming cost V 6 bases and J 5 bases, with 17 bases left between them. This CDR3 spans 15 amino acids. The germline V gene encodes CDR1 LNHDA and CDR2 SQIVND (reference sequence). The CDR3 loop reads CASSEGLISDQPQHF. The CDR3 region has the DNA TGTGCCAGTAGCGAGGGATTAATCAGCGATCAGCCCCAGCATTTT.

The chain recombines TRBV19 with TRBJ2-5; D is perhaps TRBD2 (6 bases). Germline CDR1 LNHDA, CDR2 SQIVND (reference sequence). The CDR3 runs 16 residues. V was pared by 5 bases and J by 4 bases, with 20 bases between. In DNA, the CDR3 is TGTGCCAGTAGTGCCGGGACTTTGGGGGGAACAGAGACCCAGTACTTC. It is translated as CASSAGTLGGTETQYF.

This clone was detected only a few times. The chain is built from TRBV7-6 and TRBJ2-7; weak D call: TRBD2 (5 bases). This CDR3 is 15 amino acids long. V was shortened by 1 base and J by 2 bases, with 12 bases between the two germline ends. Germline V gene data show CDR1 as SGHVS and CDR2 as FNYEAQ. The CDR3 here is CASSLEVARTYEQYF. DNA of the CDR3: TGTGCCAGCAGCTTAGAGGTAGCGAGAACCTACGAGCAGTACTTC.

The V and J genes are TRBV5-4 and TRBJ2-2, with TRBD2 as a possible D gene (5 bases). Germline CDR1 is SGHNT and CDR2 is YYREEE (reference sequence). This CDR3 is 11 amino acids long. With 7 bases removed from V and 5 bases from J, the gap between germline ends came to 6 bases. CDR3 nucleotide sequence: TGTGCCAGCGGAGGAACCGGGGAGCTGTTTTTT. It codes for CASGGTGELFF. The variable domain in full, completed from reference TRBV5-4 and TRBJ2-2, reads ETGVTQSPTHLIKTRGQQVTLRCSSQSGHNTVSWYQQALGQGPQFIFQYYREEENGRGNFPPRFSGLQFPNYSSELNVNALELDDSALYLCASGGTGELFFGEGSRLTVL.

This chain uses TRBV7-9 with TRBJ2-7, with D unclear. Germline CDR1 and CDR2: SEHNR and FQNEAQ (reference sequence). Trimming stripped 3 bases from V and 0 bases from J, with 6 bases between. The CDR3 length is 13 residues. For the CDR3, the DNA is TGTGCCAGCAGCTTCGGCGGCTCCTACGAGCAGTACTTC. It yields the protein CASSFGGSYEQYF.

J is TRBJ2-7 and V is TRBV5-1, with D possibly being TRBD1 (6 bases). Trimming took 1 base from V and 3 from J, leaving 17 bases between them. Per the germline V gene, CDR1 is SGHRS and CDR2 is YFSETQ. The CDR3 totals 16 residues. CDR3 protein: CASSLPAGVFDYEQYF. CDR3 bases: TGCGCCAGCAGCTTGCCCGCAGGGGTTTTCGACTACGAGCAGTACTTC.

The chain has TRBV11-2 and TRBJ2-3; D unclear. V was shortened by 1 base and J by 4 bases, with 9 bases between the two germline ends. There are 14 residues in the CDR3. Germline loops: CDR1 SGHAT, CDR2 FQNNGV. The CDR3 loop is CASSLASLADTQYF. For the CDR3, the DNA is TGTGCCAGCAGCTTAGCAAGCCTCGCAGATACGCAGTATTTT. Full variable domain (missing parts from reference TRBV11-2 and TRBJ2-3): EAGVAQSPRYKIIEKRQSVAFWCNPISGHATLYWYQQILGQGPKLLIQFQNNGVVDDSQLPKDRFSAERLKGVDSTLKIQPAKLEDSAVYLCASSLASLADTQYFGPGTRLTVL.

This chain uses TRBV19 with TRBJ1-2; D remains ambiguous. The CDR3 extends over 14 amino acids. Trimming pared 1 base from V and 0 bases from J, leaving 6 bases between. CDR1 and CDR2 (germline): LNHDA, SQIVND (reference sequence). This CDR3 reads CASSIGHTNYGYTF. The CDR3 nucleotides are TGTGCCAGTAGTATAGGGCACACTAACTATGGCTACACCTTC.

CDR3 DNA sequence: TGTGCCAGCAGCTTAGGGGCGGGAGGTGAGACCCAGTACTTC. Amino acid sequence: CASSLGAGGETQYF. V is TRBV7-9 and J is TRBJ2-5, with 8 positions matching TRBD2. Germline V CDR1 and CDR2: SEHNR, FQNEAQ (reference sequence). The trim removed 1 base at V and 5 bases at J, leaving 3 bases unmatched. There are 14 residues in the CDR3.

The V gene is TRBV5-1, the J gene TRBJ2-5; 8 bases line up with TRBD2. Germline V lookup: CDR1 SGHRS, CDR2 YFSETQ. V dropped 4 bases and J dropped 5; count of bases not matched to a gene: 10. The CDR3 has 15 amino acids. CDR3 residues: CASSRRDPGGETQYF. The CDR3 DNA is TGCGCCAGCAGCCGCCGGGACCCGGGGGGGGAGACCCAGTACTTC.

The CDR3 DNA reads TGTGCCAGCAGCCCAAGACAGGGGTCGAACACTGAAGCTTTCTTT. Residues: CASSPRQGSNTEAFF. This rearrangement joins TRBV5-4 to TRBJ1-1; 8 bases agree with TRBD1. The V and J ends lost 4 bases and 1 base, in that order; junction bases with no gene match: 6. Germline V gives CDR1 SGHNT, CDR2 YYREEE (reference sequence). The CDR3 extends over 15 amino acids.

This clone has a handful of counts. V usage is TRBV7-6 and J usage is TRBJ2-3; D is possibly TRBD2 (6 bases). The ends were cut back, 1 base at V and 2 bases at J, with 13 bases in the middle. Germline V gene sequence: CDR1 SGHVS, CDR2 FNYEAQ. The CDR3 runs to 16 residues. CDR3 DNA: TGTGCCAGCAGCTTAGGTCCCGGGGGATCCACAGATACGCAGTATTTT. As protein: CASSLGPGGSTDTQYF.

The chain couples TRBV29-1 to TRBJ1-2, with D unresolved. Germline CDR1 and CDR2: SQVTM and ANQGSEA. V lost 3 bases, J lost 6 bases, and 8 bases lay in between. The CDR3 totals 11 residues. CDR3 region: CSVEGIDGYTF. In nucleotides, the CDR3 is TGCAGCGTTGAGGGCATAGATGGCTACACCTTC.

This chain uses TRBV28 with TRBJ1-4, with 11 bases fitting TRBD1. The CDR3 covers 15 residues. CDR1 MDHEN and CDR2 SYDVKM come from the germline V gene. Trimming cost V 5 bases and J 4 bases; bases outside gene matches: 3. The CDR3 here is CASSRTGGYNEKLFF. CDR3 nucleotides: TGTGCCAGCAGTAGGACAGGGGGCTATAATGAAAAACTGTTTTTT.

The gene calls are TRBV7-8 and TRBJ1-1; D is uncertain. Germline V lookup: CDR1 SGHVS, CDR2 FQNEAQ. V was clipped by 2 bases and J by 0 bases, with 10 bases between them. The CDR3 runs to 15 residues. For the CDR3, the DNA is TGTGCCAGCAGCTTAATGGTTCAGTTGAACACTGAAGCTTTCTTT. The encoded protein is CASSLMVQLNTEAFF.

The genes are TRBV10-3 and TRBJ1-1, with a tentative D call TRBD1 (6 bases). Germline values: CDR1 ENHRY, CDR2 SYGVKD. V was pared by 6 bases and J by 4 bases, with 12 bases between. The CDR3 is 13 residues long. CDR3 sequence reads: CAISLGTPTEAFF. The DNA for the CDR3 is TGTGCCATCAGCCTCGGGACACCCACTGAAGCTTTCTTT.